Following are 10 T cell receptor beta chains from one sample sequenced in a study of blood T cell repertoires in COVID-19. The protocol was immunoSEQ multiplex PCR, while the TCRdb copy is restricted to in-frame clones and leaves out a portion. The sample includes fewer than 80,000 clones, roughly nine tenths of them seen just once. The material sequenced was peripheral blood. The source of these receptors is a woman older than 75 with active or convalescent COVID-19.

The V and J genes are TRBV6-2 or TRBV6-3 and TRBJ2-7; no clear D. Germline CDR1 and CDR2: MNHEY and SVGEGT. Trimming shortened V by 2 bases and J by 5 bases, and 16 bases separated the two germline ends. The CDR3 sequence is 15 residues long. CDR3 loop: CASSYIPGSFHEQYF. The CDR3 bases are TGTGCCAGCAGTTACATACCCGGTAGTTTCCACGAGCAGTACTTC.

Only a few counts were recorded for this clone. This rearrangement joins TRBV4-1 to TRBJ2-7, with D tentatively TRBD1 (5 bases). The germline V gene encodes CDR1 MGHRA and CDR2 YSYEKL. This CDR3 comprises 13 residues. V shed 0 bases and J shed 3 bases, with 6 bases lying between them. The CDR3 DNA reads TGCGCCAGCAGCCAAGACAGGGACTACGAGCAGTACTTC. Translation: CASSQDRDYEQYF.

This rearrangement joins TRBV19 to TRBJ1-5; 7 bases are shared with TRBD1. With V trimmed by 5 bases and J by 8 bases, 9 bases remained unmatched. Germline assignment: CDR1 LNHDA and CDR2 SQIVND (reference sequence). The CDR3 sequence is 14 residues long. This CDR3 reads CASSPDRAMEPQHF. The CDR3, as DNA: TGTGCCAGTAGTCCAGACAGGGCCATGGAGCCCCAGCATTTT.

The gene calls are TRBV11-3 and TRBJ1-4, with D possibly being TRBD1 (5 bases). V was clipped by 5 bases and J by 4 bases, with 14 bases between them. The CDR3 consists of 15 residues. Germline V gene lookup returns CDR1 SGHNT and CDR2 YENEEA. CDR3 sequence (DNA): TGTGCCAGCAGCCCCAAGGCGGGGGATAATGAAAAACTGTTTTTT. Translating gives CASSPKAGDNEKLFF.

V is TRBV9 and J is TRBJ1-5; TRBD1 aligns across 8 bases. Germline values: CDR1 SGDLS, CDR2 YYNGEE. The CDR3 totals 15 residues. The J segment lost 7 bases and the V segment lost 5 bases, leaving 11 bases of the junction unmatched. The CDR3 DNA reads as TGTGCCAGCAGTAGGGGTCAGGGGGCACGCCAGCCCCAGCATTTT. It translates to CASSRGQGARQPQHF.

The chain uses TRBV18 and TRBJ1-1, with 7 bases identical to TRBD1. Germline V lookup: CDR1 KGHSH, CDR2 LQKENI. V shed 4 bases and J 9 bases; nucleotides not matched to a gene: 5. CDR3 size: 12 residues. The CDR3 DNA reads TGTGCCAGCTCACGAGGGGGACAGCAAGCTTTCTTT. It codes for CASSRGGQQAFF.

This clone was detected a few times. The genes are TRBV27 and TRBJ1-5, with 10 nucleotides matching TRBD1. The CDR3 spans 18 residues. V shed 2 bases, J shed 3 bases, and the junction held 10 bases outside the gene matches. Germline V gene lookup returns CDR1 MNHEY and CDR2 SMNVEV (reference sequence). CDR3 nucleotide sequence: TGTGCCAGCAGTTTACGTCCGGACAGGGGGGTTACCAATCAGCCCCAGCATTTT. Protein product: CASSLRPDRGVTNQPQHF.

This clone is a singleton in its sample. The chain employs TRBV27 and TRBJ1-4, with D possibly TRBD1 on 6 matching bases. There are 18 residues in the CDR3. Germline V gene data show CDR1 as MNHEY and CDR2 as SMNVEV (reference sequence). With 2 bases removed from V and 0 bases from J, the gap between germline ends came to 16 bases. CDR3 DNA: TGTGCCAGCAGTTTACGGCAGGGGTCTTTTGCAACTAATGAAAAACTGTTTTTT. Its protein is CASSLRQGSFATNEKLFF.

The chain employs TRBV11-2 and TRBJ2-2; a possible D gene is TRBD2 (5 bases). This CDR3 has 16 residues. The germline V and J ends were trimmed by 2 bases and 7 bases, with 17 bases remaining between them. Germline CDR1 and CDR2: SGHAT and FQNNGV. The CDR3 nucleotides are TGTGCCAGCAGCTTAATAAAATCCGGGATCGGCGGGGAGCTGTTTTTT. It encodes CASSLIKSGIGGELFF.

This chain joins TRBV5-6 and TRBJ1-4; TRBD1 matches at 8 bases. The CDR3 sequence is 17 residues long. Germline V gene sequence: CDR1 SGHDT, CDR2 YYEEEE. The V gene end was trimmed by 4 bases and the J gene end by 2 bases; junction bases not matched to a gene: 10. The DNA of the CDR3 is TGTGCCAGCAGCACGGACAGGGTTCTCGCCACTAATGAAAAACTGTTTTTT. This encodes CASSTDRVLATNEKLFF.